These 8 T cell receptor beta chains came from one sample sequenced in a study of Ad26.COV2.S vaccination and SARS-CoV-2 variants. Clones were read by immunoSEQ multiplex PCR, and TCRdb kept only the in-frame ones, dropping some. The sample has roughly 500,000 clones, around 85% seen once. This sample's treatment: approximately 18 received Ad26.COV2.S at low or high dose, single or two shots; 5 received placebo; per-sample allocation not given. Specimens were obtained on day 63 following the first vaccine or placebo injection. The source was peripheral blood, collected in a trial of Ad26.COV2.S vaccine versus placebo. These TCRs come from a person between 18 and 65 years old who received the Ad26.COV2.S COVID-19 vaccine or a placebo.

The chain joins TRBV7-9 to TRBJ2-6; D might be TRBD2 (5 bases). Germline-derived CDR1 and CDR2 are SEHNR and FQNEAQ (reference sequence). The CDR3 runs to 17 residues. The V and J ends lost 0 bases and 0 bases respectively, with 9 bases between them. The DNA for the CDR3 is TGTGCCAGCAGCTTAGCTTCGGGGTCCTCTGGGGCCAACGTCCTGACTTTC. Encoded protein: CASSLASGSSGANVLTF.

The rearrangement uses TRBV7-2 and TRBJ2-6; D unclear. The CDR3 consists of 11 residues. The V end was cut by 5 bases, the J end by 14 bases, with 10 bases between. Germline V lookup: CDR1 SGHTA, CDR2 FQGNSA. The DNA of the CDR3 is TGTGCCAGCAGCACCGGGTCTATCCTGACTTTC. Translation gives CASSTGSILTF.

The rearrangement joins TRBV7-9 to TRBJ1-1, with no clear D. Germline V lookup: CDR1 SEHNR, CDR2 FQNEAQ (reference sequence). This CDR3 spans 12 amino acids. V dropped 7 bases and J dropped 4 bases, with 10 bases sitting between them. CDR3 residues: CASTLPPTEAFF. As DNA, the CDR3 is TGTGCCAGCACCCTACCCCCCACTGAAGCTTTCTTT.

V gene TRBV2 combines with J gene TRBJ2-3; perhaps TRBD1 as D (5 bases). CDR1 and CDR2 (germline): SNHLY, FYNNEI. This CDR3 is 14 amino acids long. V lost 4 bases and J 9 bases, leaving 17 bases between the germline ends. Here the CDR3 reads CASSGPVQERTQYF. CDR3 in DNA: TGTGCCAGCAGTGGCCCCGTACAGGAAAGAACGCAGTATTTT.

V is TRBV30 and J is TRBJ2-7, with 7 bases matching TRBD2. Germline V gene lookup returns CDR1 GTSNPN and CDR2 SVGIG (reference sequence). V shed 5 bases, J shed 2 bases, and the junction held 12 bases outside the gene matches. The CDR3 is made up of 15 amino acids. CDR3 coding DNA: TGTGCCTGGTCTGGGATTAGTGGGAGGGCCTACGAGCAGTACTTC. It yields the protein CAWSGISGRAYEQYF.

The V gene is TRBV20-1, the J gene TRBJ2-7; tentatively, D is TRBD1 or TRBD2 (5 bases each). CDR1 DFQATT and CDR2 SNEGSKA come from the germline V gene (reference sequence). The V and J ends lost 3 bases and 2 bases respectively, with 20 bases between them. The CDR3 spans 16 residues. This CDR3 is CSASMITGRQAYEQYF. As DNA, the CDR3 is TGCAGTGCTAGTATGATAACGGGGCGCCAGGCCTACGAGCAGTACTTC.

This chain joins TRBV29-1 and TRBJ1-2; a possible D gene is TRBD1 (5 bases). The CDR3 is 15 amino acids. The V gene lost 0 bases and the J gene lost 6 bases, with 17 bases spanning the gap. The V gene's germline CDR1 is SQVTM and CDR2 ANQGSEA. CDR3 residues: CSVEEVQGGPNGYTF. Here the CDR3 DNA reads TGCAGCGTTGAAGAAGTGCAGGGAGGACCTAATGGCTACACCTTC.

The V call is TRBV4-3, the J call TRBJ1-1; unclear D gene. CDR1 is LGHNA, CDR2 YSLEER, per germline. The V and J ends lost 4 bases and 4 bases respectively, with 10 bases between them. This CDR3 has 13 residues. The CDR3 nucleotides read TGCGCCAGCAGCCTCGACGTGCGCACTGAAGCTTTCTTT. Translating gives CASSLDVRTEAFF.